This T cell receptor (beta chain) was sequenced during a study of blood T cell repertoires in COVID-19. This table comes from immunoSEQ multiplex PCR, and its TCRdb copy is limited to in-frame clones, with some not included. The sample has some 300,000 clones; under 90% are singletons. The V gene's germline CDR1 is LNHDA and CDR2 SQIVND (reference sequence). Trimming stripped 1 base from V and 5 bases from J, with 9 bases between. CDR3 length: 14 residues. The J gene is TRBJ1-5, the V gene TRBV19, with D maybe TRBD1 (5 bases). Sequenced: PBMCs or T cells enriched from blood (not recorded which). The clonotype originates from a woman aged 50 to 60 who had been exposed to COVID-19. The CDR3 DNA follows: TGTGCCAGTAGTATAGCGCAGGGCTATCAGCCCCAGCATTTT. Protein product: CASSIAQGYQPQHF.